Below, 25 T cell receptor beta chains from the same sample are listed, as sequenced in a study of T cells in Graves' hyperthyroidism and ophthalmopathy. Using RNA transcripts as the source, TCR beta CDR3 regions were amplified. The HTBI primer set served for first-round RT-PCR of the TCR CDR3. TCRdb called the multiplex PCR reads again in MiXCR, with one record for every CDR3 protein. The repertoire holds roughly 530,000 distinct CDR3 sequences, 15% to 20% seen once, with approximately 16% in the top ten. The sample was blood. These receptors all come from a woman between 18 and 29 years old with Graves' ophthalmopathy.

This clonotype showed up many times. This sequence joins TRBV18 and TRBJ1-1, with D possibly matching TRBD1 (5 bases). The CDR3 runs 15 residues. Trimming shortened V by 3 bases and J by 7 bases, and 18 bases separated the two germline ends. Germline V gives CDR1 KGHSH, CDR2 LQKENI. CDR3 sequence reads: CASSPITGSLLEAFF. The DNA for the CDR3 is TGTGCCAGCTCACCGATTACAGGTTCTCTCCTTGAAGCTTTCTTT.

This rearrangement joins TRBV24-1 to TRBJ2-7; tentative D call: TRBD1 (5 bases). The CDR3 covers 13 residues. Germline CDR1 reads KGHDR; CDR2 reads SFDVKD. V gave up 4 bases and J gave up 6 bases, with 12 bases separating them. The CDR3: CATSENYRGEQYF. The CDR3, as DNA: TGTGCCACCAGTGAGAACTATAGGGGCGAGCAGTACTTC.

This clonotype was detected ten times or more. The chain couples TRBV6-1 to TRBJ2-1, with 7 bases fitting TRBD1. CDR3 length: 14 residues. Unmatched junction bases numbered 7, after V lost 4 bases and J lost 7 bases. Germline loops: CDR1 MNHNS, CDR2 SASEGT. In DNA form, the CDR3 reads TGTGCCAGCAGTGGGCCCGGGACAGAGAATGAGCAGTTCTTC. Its protein is CASSGPGTENEQFF.

The rearrangement joins TRBV7-9 to TRBJ2-2; 8 bases map to TRBD2. There are 15 residues in the CDR3. Trimming cost V 10 bases and J 6 bases; bases outside gene matches: 13. The germline gives CDR1 SEHNR, CDR2 FQNEAQ (reference sequence). CDR3: CATRAGTSMSGELFF. CDR3 in DNA: TGTGCCACCCGGGCTGGGACTAGTATGTCCGGGGAGCTGTTTTTT.

The rearrangement uses TRBV4-3 and TRBJ2-1; maybe TRBD2 (6 bases). From germline, CDR1 is LGHNA and CDR2 YSLEER. Trimming pared 0 bases from V and 7 bases from J, leaving 16 bases between. The CDR3 extends over 16 amino acids. In nucleotides, the CDR3 is TGCGCCAGCAGCCAAGATTTCGGGGGTAGAGGTAATGAGCAGTTCTTC. Its protein is CASSQDFGGRGNEQFF.

This clonotype has just a few counts. The V gene is TRBV6-5, the J gene TRBJ2-3; 9 nucleotides agree with TRBD2. Germline V CDR1 and CDR2: MNHEY, SVGAGI. This CDR3 spans 16 amino acids. V lost 0 bases, J lost 4 bases, and 5 bases stayed unmatched. CDR3 sequence (DNA): TGTGCCAGCAGTTACTCGGAGCGGGAGGAACCAGATACGCAGTATTTT. Translation: CASSYSEREEPDTQYF.

The V gene is TRBV7-6, the J gene TRBJ2-5; 11 bases match TRBD2. The ends lost 4 bases at V and 4 bases at J; junction bases unmatched: 23. The CDR3 contains 21 residues. CDR1 SGHVS and CDR2 FNYEAQ come from the germline V gene. CDR3 bases: TGTGCCAGCAGCTCAGAGGGGAGTAGACTAGCGGGGACACCGACAGGAGAGACCCAGTACTTC. Amino acids: CASSSEGSRLAGTPTGETQYF.

This clonotype has a handful of counts. The J gene is TRBJ1-5, the V gene TRBV6-5, with 8 bases matching TRBD1. Germline V gene data show CDR1 as MNHEY and CDR2 as SVGAGI. With 2 bases clipped from V and 4 bases from J, the junction kept 4 bases outside the gene matches. CDR3 length: 15 residues. Here the CDR3 reads CASSYPGTGNQPQHF. The CDR3 DNA follows: TGTGCCAGCAGTTACCCCGGGACAGGTAATCAGCCCCAGCATTTT.

Note on this clonotype: Compared with germline, one end of the junction differs, possibly owing to a read error. The chain is built from TRBV5-5 and TRBJ2-4, with 7 bases aligning to TRBD2. The CDR3 sequence is 18 residues long. From germline, CDR1 is SGHKS and CDR2 YYEKEE (reference sequence). CDR3 DNA: TGCGCCAGCAGCCACAGTTATTCACGGGAGGAGGCCAAAAACATTCAGTACTTC. This sequence encodes CASSHSYSREEAKNIQYF.

The rearrangement joins TRBV11-2 to TRBJ2-2; either TRBD1 or TRBD2 may fit D (5 bases each). V gave up 3 bases and J gave up 9 bases, with 14 bases separating them. This CDR3 contains 14 residues. CDR1 and CDR2 from the germline V gene are SGHAT and FQNNGV. CDR3 region: CASSFPRGARELFF. CDR3 DNA: TGTGCCAGCAGCTTCCCCCGAGGGGCCCGGGAGCTGTTTTTT. Drawing the rest from reference TRBV11-2 and TRBJ2-2, the complete variable domain is EAGVAQSPRYKIIEKRQSVAFWCNPISGHATLYWYQQILGQGPKLLIQFQNNGVVDDSQLPKDRFSAERLKGVDSTLKIQPAKLEDSAVYLCASSFPRGARELFFGEGSRLTVL.

In regard to this clonotype: A much larger clone differs from this one at a single base, so this may be a read error. Because the CDR3 is missing its conserved closing phenylalanine or tryptophan, this is likely a read error. The chain uses TRBV20-1 and TRBJ1-1; TRBD1 matches 10 bases. With V trimmed by 6 bases and J by 0 bases, 1 base remained unmatched. CDR3 length: 13 residues. Germline V gene sequence: CDR1 DFQATT, CDR2 SNEGSKA (reference sequence). CDR3 sequence: CSADRGLNTEAFL. The CDR3 DNA is TGCAGTGCCGACAGGGGGCTGAACACTGAAGCTTTCCTT.

This clonotype came up many times. The V gene is TRBV6-4, the J gene TRBJ1-1; D ambiguous. The germline gives CDR1 MRHNA, CDR2 SNTAGT. Trimming left V 3 bases short and J 4 bases short, with 12 bases between. There are 14 residues in the CDR3. The CDR3 DNA reads as TGTGCCAGCAGTGAAAACCTGGGATCCACTGAAGCTTTCTTT. This codes for CASSENLGSTEAFF.

Ten or more counts support this clonotype. The chain employs TRBV7-8 and TRBJ2-2; 12 bases fit TRBD2. Germline trimming cut 6 bases from V and 4 bases from J; bases unmatched to any gene: 3. Germline loops: CDR1 SGHVS, CDR2 FQNEAQ. The CDR3 has 15 residues. The CDR3 here is CASRPSGGATGELFF. The CDR3, as DNA: TGTGCCAGCAGGCCTAGCGGGGGGGCCACCGGGGAGCTGTTTTTT.

The chain carries TRBV6-1 and TRBJ1-4; D gene uncertain. V lost 5 bases and J 5 bases, leaving 24 bases between the germline ends. This CDR3 spans 18 amino acids. Per the germline V gene, CDR1 is MNHNS and CDR2 is SASEGT. CDR3 nucleotide sequence: TGTGCCAGCAGTCCCCCCCCCGAGGATCACTACTTAAATGAAAAACTGTTTTTT. Amino acid sequence: CASSPPPEDHYLNEKLFF.

There are many counts of this clonotype. CDR3 coding DNA: TGTGCCAGCAGTTCAGGAGCAGGGGGCGCGGACGGGGAGCTGTTTTTT. Translation: CASSSGAGGADGELFF. This chain uses TRBV12-3 or TRBV12-4 with TRBJ2-2, with 8 bases that match TRBD1. This CDR3 has 16 amino acids. Trimming cost V 4 bases and J 7 bases; bases outside gene matches: 11.

This clonotype was detected ten times or more. The chain links TRBV28 to TRBJ1-2, with D tentatively TRBD1 (6 bases). V dropped 4 bases and J dropped 5 bases, with 11 bases sitting between them. CDR3 length: 13 amino acids. Germline-derived CDR1 and CDR2 are MDHEN and SYDVKM. Written as DNA, the CDR3 is TGTGCCAGCAGTTCCCAGGGGAGGTATGGCTACACCTTC. Translating gives CASSSQGRYGYTF.

This clonotype was recorded many times. The V and J genes are TRBV27 and TRBJ2-1; 10 bases map to TRBD2. This CDR3 spans 15 amino acids. Germline-derived CDR1 and CDR2 are MNHEY and SMNVEV (reference sequence). J lost 4 bases, V lost 7 bases, and 7 bases had no gene match. CDR3 bases: TGTGCCAGCACCCCCGGGACTAGCGCTTACAATGAGCAGTTCTTC. Translated, it gives CASTPGTSAYNEQFF.

With respect to this clonotype: A read error may explain this, as a much larger clone is one base away. The chain is built from TRBV5-1 and TRBJ1-2; D perhaps matches TRBD1 (5 bases). V shed 8 bases and J shed 4 bases, with 24 bases lying between them. The length of the CDR3 is 16 residues. Germline V gene data show CDR1 as SGHRS and CDR2 as YFSETQ. CDR3 nucleotides: TGCGCCAGTCGACGGGGGGAAGCGAACCTCCTCTATGGCTACACCTTC. This encodes CASRRGEANLLYGYTF.

This chain uses TRBV5-4 with TRBJ2-1; D possibly corresponds to TRBD1 (6 bases). Trimming removed 3 bases from V and 7 bases from J, with 17 bases in between. CDR1 and CDR2 from the germline V gene are SGHNT and YYREEE (reference sequence). The CDR3 has 15 residues. CDR3 sequence: CASSSQGTGTNEQFF. The CDR3 nucleotides are TGTGCCAGCAGCTCTCAGGGGACGGGCACAAATGAGCAGTTCTTC.

The sample holds many counts of this clonotype. This sequence joins TRBV7-2 and TRBJ2-5, with TRBD1 identical over 9 bases. The CDR3 has 15 residues. Germline loops: CDR1 SGHTA, CDR2 FQGNSA. Trimming removed 4 bases from V and 7 bases from J; junction bases left unmatched: 10. The CDR3 bases are TGTGCCAGCAGCTCTAAGGGACAGGGATTTTGGACCCAGTACTTC. Protein sequence: CASSSKGQGFWTQYF.

This clonotype came up a few times. This may be a read error: a much more frequent sequence differs by one nucleotide. The chain has TRBV28 and TRBJ2-3, with 10 bases aligning to TRBD2. Germline CDR1 MDHEN, CDR2 SYDVKM. The length of the CDR3 is 16 residues. V lost 5 bases, J lost 4 bases, and 9 bases stayed unmatched. CDR3 sequence reads: CASSPLAGAEADTQYF. CDR3 sequence (DNA): TGTGCCAGCAGTCCCCTAGCGGGAGCTGAAGCAGATACGCAGTATTTT.

The table lists this clonotype with a few counts. The chain links TRBV27 to TRBJ2-3; D remains unclear. This CDR3 comprises 14 residues. V lost 0 bases and J lost 0, with 4 bases in between. Germline V CDR1 and CDR2: MNHEY, SMNVEV (reference sequence). The CDR3 sequence is CASSLSTSTDTQYF. CDR3 nucleotides: TGTGCCAGCAGTTTATCTACTAGCACAGATACGCAGTATTTT.

This clonotype was detected ten times or more. J is TRBJ2-2 and V is TRBV7-2; no definite D call. This CDR3 has 14 residues. The germline V gene has CDR1 SGHTA and CDR2 FQGNSA. Trimming removed 2 bases at V and 3 bases at J, with 7 bases between. The CDR3 bases are TGTGCCAGCAGCTTAATGCCTTACACCGGGGAGCTGTTTTTT. Protein product: CASSLMPYTGELFF.

CDR3 bases: TGTGCCACCGGGGGGACATACGAGCAGTACTTC. Protein sequence: CATGGTYEQYF. This chain uses TRBV15 with TRBJ2-7, with D tentatively TRBD1 or TRBD2 (6 bases each). This CDR3 has 11 residues. Germline V CDR1 and CDR2: LNHNV, YYDKDF (reference sequence). V was pared by 8 bases and J by 4 bases, with 9 bases between.

The rearrangement uses TRBV6-1 and TRBJ2-1; TRBD2 matches 9 bases. The V gene's germline CDR1 is MNHNS and CDR2 SASEGT. The CDR3 covers 14 residues. V lost 6 bases to trimming and J lost 2 bases; unmatched junction nucleotides: 2. The CDR3 sequence: CASRREGAYNEQFF. DNA for the CDR3: TGTGCCAGCAGGCGGGAGGGAGCCTACAATGAGCAGTTCTTC.